This TCR beta chain was retrieved from a study of OX40 agonist ivuxolimab in advanced cancers. Study as a whole: Patients were given ivuxolimab, an antibody that agonizes OX40 (CD134). At under 85% male, the cohort had a mean age of about 55 years, ranging from about 20 to 80. The eligibility criteria allowed prior anti-PD-1, anti-PD-L1 or anti-CTLA-4 therapy, and around 40% had some. Study-level points and caveats: Averaged across samples, CD8+ T cells carried more expanded clones than CD4+ did.

The CDR3 loop spans 14 amino acids. Germline loops: CDR1 SQVTM, CDR2 ANQGSEA. J lost 7 bases, V lost 6 bases, and 11 bases had no gene match. This clone was found once. Antigen specificity is unknown. The data were produced by immunoSEQ multiplex PCR, yet TCRdb's version contains in-frame clones alone and is incomplete. Among approximately 90,000 clones listed, 85% to 90% were seen once. The input for sequencing was CD4+ or CD8+ T cells sorted from blood, taken in a trial of the OX40 agonist ivuxolimab. The receptor's source is an adult with an advanced solid tumor such as melanoma, head and neck, liver or kidney cancer. V is TRBV29-1 and J is TRBJ1-4; 7 nucleotides align to TRBD1. DNA for the CDR3: TGCAGCGTCGATGTGACAGGGCTGAGTGAAAAACTGTTTTTT. Translated, it gives CSVDVTGLSEKLFF.